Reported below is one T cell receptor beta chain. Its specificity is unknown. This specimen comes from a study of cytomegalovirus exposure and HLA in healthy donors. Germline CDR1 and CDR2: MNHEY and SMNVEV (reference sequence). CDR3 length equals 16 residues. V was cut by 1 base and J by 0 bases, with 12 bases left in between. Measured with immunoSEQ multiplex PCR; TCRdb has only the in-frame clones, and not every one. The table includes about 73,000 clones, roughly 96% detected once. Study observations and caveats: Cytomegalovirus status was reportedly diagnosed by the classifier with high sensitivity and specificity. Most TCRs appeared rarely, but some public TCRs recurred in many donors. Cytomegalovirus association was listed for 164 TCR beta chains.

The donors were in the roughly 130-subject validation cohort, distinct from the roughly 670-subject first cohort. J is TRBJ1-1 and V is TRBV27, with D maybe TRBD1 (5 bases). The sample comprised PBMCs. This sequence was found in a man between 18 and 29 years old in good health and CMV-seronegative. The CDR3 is CASSLFAGMMNTEAFF. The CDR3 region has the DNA TGTGCCAGCAGTTTATTTGCAGGGATGATGAACACTGAAGCTTTCTTT.